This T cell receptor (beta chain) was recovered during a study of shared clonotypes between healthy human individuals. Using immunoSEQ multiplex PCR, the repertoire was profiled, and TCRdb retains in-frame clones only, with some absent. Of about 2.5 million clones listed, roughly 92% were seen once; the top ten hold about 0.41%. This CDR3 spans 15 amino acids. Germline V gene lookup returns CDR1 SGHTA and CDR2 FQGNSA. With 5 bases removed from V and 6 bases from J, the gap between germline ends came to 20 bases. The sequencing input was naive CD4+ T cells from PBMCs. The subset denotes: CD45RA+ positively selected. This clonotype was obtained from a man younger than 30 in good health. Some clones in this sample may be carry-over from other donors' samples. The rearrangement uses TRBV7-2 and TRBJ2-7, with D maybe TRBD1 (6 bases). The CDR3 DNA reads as TGTGCCAGCAGCCCCGTCCGTCTCCAGGGGATCGAGCAGTACTTC. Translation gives CASSPVRLQGIEQYF.